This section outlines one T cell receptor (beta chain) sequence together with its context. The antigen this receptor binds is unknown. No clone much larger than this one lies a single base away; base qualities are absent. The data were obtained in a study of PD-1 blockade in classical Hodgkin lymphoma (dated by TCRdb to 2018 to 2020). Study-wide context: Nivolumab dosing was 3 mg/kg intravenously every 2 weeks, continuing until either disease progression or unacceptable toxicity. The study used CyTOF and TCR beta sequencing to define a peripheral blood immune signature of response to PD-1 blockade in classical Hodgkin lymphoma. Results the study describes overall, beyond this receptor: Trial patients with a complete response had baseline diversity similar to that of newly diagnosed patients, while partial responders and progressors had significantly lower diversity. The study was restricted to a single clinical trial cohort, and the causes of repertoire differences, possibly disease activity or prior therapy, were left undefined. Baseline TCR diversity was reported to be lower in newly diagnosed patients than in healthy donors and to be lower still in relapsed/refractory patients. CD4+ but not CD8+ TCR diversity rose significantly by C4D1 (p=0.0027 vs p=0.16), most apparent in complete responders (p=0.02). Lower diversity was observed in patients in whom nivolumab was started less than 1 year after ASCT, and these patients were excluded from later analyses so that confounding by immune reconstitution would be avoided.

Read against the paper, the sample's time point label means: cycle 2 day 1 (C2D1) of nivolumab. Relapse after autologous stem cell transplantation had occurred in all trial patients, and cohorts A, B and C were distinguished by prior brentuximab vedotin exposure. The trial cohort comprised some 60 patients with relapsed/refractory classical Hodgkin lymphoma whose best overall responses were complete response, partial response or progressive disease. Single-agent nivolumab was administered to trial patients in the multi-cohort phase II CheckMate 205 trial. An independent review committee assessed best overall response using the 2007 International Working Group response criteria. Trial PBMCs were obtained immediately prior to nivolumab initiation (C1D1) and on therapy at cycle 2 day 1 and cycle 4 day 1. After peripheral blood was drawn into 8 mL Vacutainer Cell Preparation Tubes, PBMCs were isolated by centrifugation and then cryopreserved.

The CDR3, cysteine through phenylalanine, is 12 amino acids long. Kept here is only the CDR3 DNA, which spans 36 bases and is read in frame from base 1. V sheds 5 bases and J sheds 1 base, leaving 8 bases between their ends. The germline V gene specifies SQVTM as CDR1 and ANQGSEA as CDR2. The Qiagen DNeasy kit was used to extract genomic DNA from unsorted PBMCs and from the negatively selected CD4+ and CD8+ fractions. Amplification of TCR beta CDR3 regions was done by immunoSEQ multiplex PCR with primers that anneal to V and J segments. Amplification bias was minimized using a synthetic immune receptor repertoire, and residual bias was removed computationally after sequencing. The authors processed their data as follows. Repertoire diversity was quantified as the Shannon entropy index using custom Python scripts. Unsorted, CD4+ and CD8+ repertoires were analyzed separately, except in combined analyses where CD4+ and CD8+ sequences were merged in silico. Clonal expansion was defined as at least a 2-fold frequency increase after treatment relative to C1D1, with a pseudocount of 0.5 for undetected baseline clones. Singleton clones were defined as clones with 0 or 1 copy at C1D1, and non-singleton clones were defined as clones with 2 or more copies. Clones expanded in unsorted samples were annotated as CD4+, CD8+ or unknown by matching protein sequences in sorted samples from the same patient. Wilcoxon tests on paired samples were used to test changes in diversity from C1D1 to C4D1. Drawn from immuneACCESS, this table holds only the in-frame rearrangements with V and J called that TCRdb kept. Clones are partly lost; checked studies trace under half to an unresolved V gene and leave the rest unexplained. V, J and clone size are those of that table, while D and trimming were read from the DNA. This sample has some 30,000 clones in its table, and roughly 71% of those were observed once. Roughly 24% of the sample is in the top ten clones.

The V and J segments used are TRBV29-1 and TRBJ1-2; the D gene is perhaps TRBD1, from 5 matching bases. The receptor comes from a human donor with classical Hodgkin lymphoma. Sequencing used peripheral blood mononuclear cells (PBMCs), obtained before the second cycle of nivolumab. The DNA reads TGCAGCGTTCCGGGACGTAACTATGGCTACACCTTC. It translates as CSVPGRNYGYTF.